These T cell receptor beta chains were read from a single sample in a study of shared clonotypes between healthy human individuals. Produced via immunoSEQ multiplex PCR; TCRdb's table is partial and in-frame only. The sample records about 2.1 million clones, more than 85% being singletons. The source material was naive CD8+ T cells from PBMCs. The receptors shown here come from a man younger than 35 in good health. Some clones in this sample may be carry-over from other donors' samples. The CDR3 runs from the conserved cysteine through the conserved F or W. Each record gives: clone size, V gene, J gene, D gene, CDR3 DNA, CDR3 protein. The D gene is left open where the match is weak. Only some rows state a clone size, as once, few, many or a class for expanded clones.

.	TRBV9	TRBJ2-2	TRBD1	TGTGCCAGCAGCCTAAGAGACATACAGGGGGATAACACCGGGGAGCTGTTTTTT	CASSLRDIQGDNTGELFF
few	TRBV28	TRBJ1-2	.	TGTGCCAGCAGTCTAGGTGGTGGCTACACCTTC	CASSLGGGYTF
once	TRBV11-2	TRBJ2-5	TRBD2	TGTGCCAGCAGCTACCTCACGGTAGCGGGAGGGGGGGAGACCCAGTACTTC	CASSYLTVAGGGETQYF
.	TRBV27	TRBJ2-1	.	TGTGCCAGCAGCCCGACTCCGACGCTCGGCAATGAGCAGTTCTTC	CASSPTPTLGNEQFF
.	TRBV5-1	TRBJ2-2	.	TGCGCCAGCAGCCATAACATGGCGGACAGCTCTACTTTCGGGGAGCTGTTTTTT	CASSHNMADSSTFGELFF
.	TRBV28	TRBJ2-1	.	TGTGCCAGCAGTTCCCCCGACACCTACAATGAGCAGTTCTTC	CASSSPDTYNEQFF
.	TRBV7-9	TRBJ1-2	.	TGTGCCACCCCCCTTCCGACTAACTATGGCTACACCTTC	CATPLPTNYGYTF
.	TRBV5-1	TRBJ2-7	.	TGCGCCAGCAGCTTGGGGGGGCATAGCTCCTACGAGCAGTACTTC	CASSLGGHSSYEQYF
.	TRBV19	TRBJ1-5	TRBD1	TGTGCCAGTAGTGCTCGGGACAGGGGCAATCAGCCCCAGCATTTT	CASSARDRGNQPQHF
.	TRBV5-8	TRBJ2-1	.	TGTGCCAGCAGCTACAGGGTCTCCTACAATGAGCAGTTCTTC	CASSYRVSYNEQFF
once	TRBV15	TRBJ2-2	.	TGTGCCACCAGCAGAGATGGACCTCCCACCGGGGAGCTGTTTTTT	CATSRDGPPTGELFF
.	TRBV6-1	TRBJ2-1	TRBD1	TGTGCCAGCAGTGGGACAGGCTTCCCCTTTGGTGAGCAGTTCTTC	CASSGTGFPFGEQFF
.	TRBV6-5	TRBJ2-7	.	TGTGCCAGCAGTACTCGGGTGTTGTCCCACGAGCAGTACTTC	CASSTRVLSHEQYF
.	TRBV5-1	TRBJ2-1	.	TGCGCCAGCAGCTTTTCAGGTAGGAGCTCCTACAATGAGCAGTTCTTC	CASSFSGRSSYNEQFF
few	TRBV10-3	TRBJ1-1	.	TGTGCCATCAGTGACCCCGGATATGGAGGGACTGAAGCTTTCTTT	CAISDPGYGGTEAFF
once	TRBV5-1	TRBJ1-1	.	TGCGCCAGCAGCTTGGTCGGCGGAGGCGCTGAAGCTTTCTTT	CASSLVGGGAEAFF
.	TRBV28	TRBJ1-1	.	TGTGCCAGCAGCGGGGGACACCTTGAAGCTTTCTTT	CASSGGHLEAFF
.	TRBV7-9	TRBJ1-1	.	TGTGCCAGCGTTCGGGGGATGAACACTGAAGCTTTCTTT	CASVRGMNTEAFF
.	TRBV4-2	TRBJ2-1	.	TGTGCCAGCAGCCAAGAAGCCCTTCAATACAATGAGCAGTTCTTC	CASSQEALQYNEQFF
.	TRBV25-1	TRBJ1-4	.	TGTGCCAGCAGTGAATATACTACAGACCAAAATGAAAAACTGTTTTTT	CASSEYTTDQNEKLFF
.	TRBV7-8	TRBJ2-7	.	TGTGCCAGCAGCTCAGGACTAACGCAACCCTACGAGCAGTACTTC	CASSSGLTQPYEQYF
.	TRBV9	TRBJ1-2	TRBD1	TGTGCCAGCAGCCCCGGCAGGACAGGGGGCGAAACCGGCACCTTC	CASSPGRTGGETGTF
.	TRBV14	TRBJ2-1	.	TGTGCCAGCAGCCAAGGACGGTTTCGCTATTACAATGAGCAGTTCTTC	CASSQGRFRYYNEQFF
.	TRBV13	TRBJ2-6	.	TGTGCCAGCAGCCTGGGGCGGACTGGGGCCAACGTCCTGACTTTC	CASSLGRTGANVLTF
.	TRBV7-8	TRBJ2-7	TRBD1	TGTGCCAGCAGCTTCGGGACAGGATCGCACGAGCAGTACTTC	CASSFGTGSHEQYF
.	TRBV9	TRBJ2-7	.	TGTGCCAGCAGCGCCGACACGCTCTACGAGCAGTACTTC	CASSADTLYEQYF
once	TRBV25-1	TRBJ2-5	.	TGTGCCAGCAGTGCCGGACTGCAGGCCCAAGAGACCCAGTACTTC	CASSAGLQAQETQYF
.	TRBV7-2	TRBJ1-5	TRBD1	TGTGCCAGCAGTCCTACCGGGACAGGGAATCAGCCCCAGCATTTT	CASSPTGTGNQPQHF
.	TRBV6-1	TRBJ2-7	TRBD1	TGTGCCAGCAGTGGGACAGGCCCTGTGGACGAGCAGTACTTC	CASSGTGPVDEQYF
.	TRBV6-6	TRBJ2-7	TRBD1	TGTGCCAGCAGTGACGGGACAGGATCCTACGAGCAGTACTTC	CASSDGTGSYEQYF
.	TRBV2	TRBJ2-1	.	TGTGCCAGCAGTGGGTCCAGGGACCCCAATGAGCAGTTCTTC	CASSGSRDPNEQFF
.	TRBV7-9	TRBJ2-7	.	TGTGCCAGCCGGTCTTCCTACGAGCAGTACTTC	CASRSSYEQYF
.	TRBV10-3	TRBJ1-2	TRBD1	TGTGCCATCAGTGAGGTTGGACAGGGGGGTGCTAACTATGGCTACACCTTC	CAISEVGQGGANYGYTF
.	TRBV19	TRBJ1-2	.	TGTGCCAGTAGTATAACCGGCAGCTTGGCGGGTGGCTACACCTTC	CASSITGSLAGGYTF
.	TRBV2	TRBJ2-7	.	TGTGCCAGCAGTGAACCGGGGTACTACGAGCAGTACTTC	CASSEPGYYEQYF
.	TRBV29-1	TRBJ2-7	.	TGCAGCGTTGAATGGGGATACGAGCAGTACTTC	CSVEWGYEQYF
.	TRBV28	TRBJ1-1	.	TGTGCCAGCAGTCAATTCAGGAGCACTGAAGCTTTCTTT	CASSQFRSTEAFF
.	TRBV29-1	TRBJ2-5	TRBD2	TGCAGCGCAACCCCGGGGGGGGGAAACCAGTACTTC	CSATPGGGNQYF
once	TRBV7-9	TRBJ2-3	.	TGTGCCAGCAGCTCTGGCGGGGAGATCACAGATACGCAGTATTTT	CASSSGGEITDTQYF
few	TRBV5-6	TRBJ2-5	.	TGTGCCAGCAGCTTGGACCAAGAGACCCAGTACTTC	CASSLDQETQYF
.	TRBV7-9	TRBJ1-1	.	TGTGCCAGCAGCTTAGCAGCTGTTACCGCTGAAGCTTTCTTT	CASSLAAVTAEAFF
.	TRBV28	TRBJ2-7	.	TGTGCCAGCAGTCGGGCCTCCTACGAGCAGTACTTC	CASSRASYEQYF
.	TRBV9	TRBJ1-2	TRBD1	TGTGCCAGCAGCGTCGGAGACAGGGGTTATGGCTACACCTTC	CASSVGDRGYGYTF
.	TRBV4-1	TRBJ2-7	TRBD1	TGCGCCAGCAGCATCCCGACAGGGGTTCTTTCCTACGAGCAGTACTTC	CASSIPTGVLSYEQYF
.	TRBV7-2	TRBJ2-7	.	TGTGCCAGCAGCTCTGGTGTCGCGTCCTACGAGCAGTACTTC	CASSSGVASYEQYF
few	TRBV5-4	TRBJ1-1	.	TGTGCCAGCAGCTCGGCAGGCCTAATGATAGGGAACACTGAAGCTTTCTTT	CASSSAGLMIGNTEAFF
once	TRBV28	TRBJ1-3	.	TGTGCCAGCAGTTCAGTACGGCTGACCGGCTTTAGGGGCACCATATATTTT	CASSSVRLTGFRGTIYF
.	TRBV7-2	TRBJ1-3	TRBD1	TGTGCCAGCAGCTACGGGACAGGGGGCGCTTCTGGAAACACCATATATTTT	CASSYGTGGASGNTIYF
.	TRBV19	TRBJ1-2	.	TGTGCCAGTAGTATAGGTTTGGCAAGGGCGAACTATGGCTACACCTTC	CASSIGLARANYGYTF
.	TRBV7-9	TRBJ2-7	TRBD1	TGTGCCAGCAGTAACCGGGACAGCCCCTACGAGCAGTACTTC	CASSNRDSPYEQYF
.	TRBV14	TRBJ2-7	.	TGTGCCAGCAGCCCGGGTCGATTCGGGCTCGAGCAGTACTTC	CASSPGRFGLEQYF
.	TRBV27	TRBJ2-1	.	TGTGCCAGCAGTTCAAATGGTAGGGAGCAGTTCTTC	CASSSNGREQFF
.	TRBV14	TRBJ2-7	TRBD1	TGTGCCAGCAGCCAAGAGTCATTATGGGGACAGCTCTACGAGCAGTACTTC	CASSQESLWGQLYEQYF
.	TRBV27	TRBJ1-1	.	TGTGCCAGCACCCCCGGGGGACCGAACACTGAAGCTTTCTTT	CASTPGGPNTEAFF
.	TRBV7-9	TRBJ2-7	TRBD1	TGTGCCAGCAGCTCACCGGGACAGGTGGCCTACGAGCAGTACTTC	CASSSPGQVAYEQYF
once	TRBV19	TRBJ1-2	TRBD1	TGTGCCAGTAGTGGAGACCAGGGGGCCTATGGCTACACCTTC	CASSGDQGAYGYTF
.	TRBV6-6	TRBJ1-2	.	TGTGCCAGCAGTTACTCGGAGGGGAACTATGGCTACACCTTC	CASSYSEGNYGYTF
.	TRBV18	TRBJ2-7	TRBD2	TGTGCCAGCTCCGATAGCGGGAGGGAAAACTACGAGCAGTACTTC	CASSDSGRENYEQYF
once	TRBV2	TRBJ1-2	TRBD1	TGTGCCAGTACTTATCCGGGACAGGGGGATGGTCGCTATGGCTACACCTTC	CASTYPGQGDGRYGYTF
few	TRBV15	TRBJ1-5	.	TGTGCCACCAGTCTCCGGTGGGCGCAGGGAGATCAGCCCCAGCATTTT	CATSLRWAQGDQPQHF